These T cell receptor beta chains were read from a single sample in a study of cytomegalovirus exposure and HLA in healthy donors. Clones were read by immunoSEQ multiplex PCR, and TCRdb kept only the in-frame ones, dropping some. The sample yields about 90,000 clones, 84% seen once. Sequenced sample: PBMCs. The receptors derive from a woman aged 18 to 35 in good health and CMV-seropositive. CDR3s include the opening cysteine and the closing phenylalanine or tryptophan. A D gene is named only where the DNA matches it firmly. Clone size is shown for a subset of rows, as once, few, many or a class of expanded clone.

abundance | j_gene | d_gene | v_gene | CDR3nt | CDR3aa
once | TRBJ1-2 | TRBD1 | TRBV6-5 | TGTGCCAGCAGTTATTCCAGGGGGCAGAACCGTGGCTACACCTTC | CASSYSRGQNRGYTF
- | TRBJ1-6 | TRBD1 | TRBV18 | TGTGCCAGCTCACCACGACAGGGATCCTATAATTCACCCCTCCACTTT | CASSPRQGSYNSPLHF
- | TRBJ2-1 | TRBD1 | TRBV6-1 | TGTGCCAGCAGTGAAGGGGGGACAGGGAGGAATGAGCAGTTCTTC | CASSEGGTGRNEQFF
- | TRBJ1-4 | - | TRBV7-9 | TGTGCCAGCAGCTTAGTTGGAGCCGGGGAAAAACTGTTTTTT | CASSLVGAGEKLFF
- | TRBJ1-1 | TRBD1 | TRBV28 | TGTGCCAGCAGGACCGGGACAGGGAACACTGAAGCTTTCTTT | CASRTGTGNTEAFF
- | TRBJ1-2 | TRBD1 | TRBV28 | TGTGCCAGCATTAGGACAGGGGTAGGACATGGCTACACCTTC | CASIRTGVGHGYTF
- | TRBJ2-1 | TRBD2 | TRBV11-2 | TGTGCCAGCAGCCCGGGACTAGCGGAGTACAATGAGCAGTTCTTC | CASSPGLAEYNEQFF
once | TRBJ2-4 | - | TRBV28 | TGTGCCAGCAGTTTTGCTGACAGCCACATTCAGTACTTC | CASSFADSHIQYF
- | TRBJ2-5 | TRBD1 | TRBV2 | TGTGCCGGAGACCGGGACAGCCAAGAGACCCAGTACTTC | CAGDRDSQETQYF
few | TRBJ2-6 | TRBD2 | TRBV29-1 | TGCAGCGTGGCCTCGGGGGGTCTGTCTGGGGCCAACGTCCTGACTTTC | CSVASGGLSGANVLTF
- | TRBJ2-3 | TRBD2 | TRBV7-6 | TGTGCCAGCAGCTCCCGGACTAGCGGGGGGGCCTCAGATACGCAGTATTTT | CASSSRTSGGASDTQYF
- | TRBJ2-5 | TRBD2 | TRBV10-3 | TGTGCCTCTTCCGGGGGGGAAGAGACCCAGTACTTC | CASSGGEETQYF
- | TRBJ1-1 | - | TRBV4-1 | TGCGCCAGCAGCCAAGATGACAACAAGAACACTGAAGCTTTCTTT | CASSQDDNKNTEAFF
- | TRBJ1-6 | TRBD1 | TRBV4-2 | TGTGCCAGCAGCCAAGAGGTTAAGGGGACAGGTAATTCACCCCTCCACTTT | CASSQEVKGTGNSPLHF
few | TRBJ2-1 | TRBD2 | TRBV9 | TGTGCCAGCAGCGTACCGCTAGCGGGGGTACAGGATGAGCAGTTCTTC | CASSVPLAGVQDEQFF
- | TRBJ2-1 | TRBD2 | TRBV25-1 | TGTGCCAGCAGTGAATCACACGCGGGGGGGAATGAGCAGTTCTTC | CASSESHAGGNEQFF
few | TRBJ2-7 | - | TRBV30 | TGTGCCTGGAGTCTTCGGGGGAGGCCTAAGCGGTACTTC | CAWSLRGRPKRYF
- | TRBJ2-7 | TRBD2 | TRBV5-1 | TGCGCCAGCAGCTTGGCACTAGCGGGAGCCTACGAGCAGTACTTC | CASSLALAGAYEQYF
- | TRBJ2-5 | TRBD2 | TRBV28 | TGTGCCAGCAGTTTATGGTCCAGCGGGGGTGGAGAGACCCAGTACTTC | CASSLWSSGGGETQYF
- | TRBJ2-1 | TRBD2 | TRBV7-9 | TGTGCCAGCAGCTTGGGAGGGAGAGAGCAGTTCTTC | CASSLGGREQFF
- | TRBJ2-5 | - | TRBV6-5 | TGTGCCAGCAGTTACTCGAGGGTTCCCCAGTACTTC | CASSYSRVPQYF
- | TRBJ2-7 | - | TRBV28 | TGTGCCAGCCTACAGTATGGGCGAGTCGCCTACGAGCAGTACTTC | CASLQYGRVAYEQYF
- | TRBJ1-2 | - | TRBV4-1 | TGCGCCAGCAGCCTCCTGACAGGAACTAACTATGGCTACACCTTC | CASSLLTGTNYGYTF
few | TRBJ1-2 | - | TRBV7-2 | TGTGCCAGCAGCACCCGACAGGCGGAGAATGGCTACACCTTC | CASSTRQAENGYTF
- | TRBJ2-7 | - | TRBV5-6 | TGTGCCAGCAGCTTGGCAGTCAGGGGCTCCTACGAGCAGTACTTC | CASSLAVRGSYEQYF
- | TRBJ1-6 | - | TRBV9 | TGTGCCAGCAGCGTAGGGCAGGGAGGTTATAATTCACCCCTCCACTTT | CASSVGQGGYNSPLHF
- | TRBJ1-4 | - | TRBV28 | TGTGCCAGCAGTTTAGGAGGACAGCCTAATGAAAAACTGTTTTTT | CASSLGGQPNEKLFF
- | TRBJ1-1 | - | TRBV7-8 | TGTGCCAGCACGGCGGGGCTTTACACTGAAGCTTTCTTT | CASTAGLYTEAFF
- | TRBJ1-1 | - | TRBV21-1 | TGTGCCAGCAGCAGAGTAAGACAGGGTGTGACTGAAGCTTTCTTT | CASSRVRQGVTEAFF
- | TRBJ2-7 | TRBD1 | TRBV6-1 | TGTGCCAGCCTCGGGACAGATATATACGAGCAGTACTTC | CASLGTDIYEQYF
- | TRBJ2-7 | TRBD1 | TRBV10-1 | TGCGCCAGCAGTGCCTCGGGGACAGTGAGAGACGAGCAGTACTTC | CASSASGTVRDEQYF
- | TRBJ2-3 | TRBD1 | TRBV5-8 | TGTGCCAGCAGCTTTCGACAGGGGGCCACAGATACGCAGTATTTT | CASSFRQGATDTQYF
- | TRBJ2-7 | TRBD1 | TRBV5-4 | TGTGCCAGCAGCTTGGGATCGATGCAGTACAGGGGCCACTACGAGCAGTACTTC | CASSLGSMQYRGHYEQYF
- | TRBJ2-7 | - | TRBV7-9 | TGTGCCAGCAGCTTATTCGACACCGAGACCTACGAGCAGTACTTC | CASSLFDTETYEQYF
- | TRBJ2-2 | TRBD2 | TRBV10-2 | TGCGCCAGCAGCCGGGGACTAGCGGGGGCCGGGGAGCTGTTTTTT | CASSRGLAGAGELFF
- | TRBJ2-7 | - | TRBV28 | TGTGCCAGCAGTTTGGGTGGGGCAGCCTACGAGCAGTACTTC | CASSLGGAAYEQYF
- | TRBJ2-2 | TRBD1 | TRBV5-1 | TGCGCCAGCAGCTTTCTGCCGGGACAGGGTTCCACCGGGGAGCTGTTTTTT | CASSFLPGQGSTGELFF
- | TRBJ2-3 | - | TRBV9 | TGTGCCAGCAGCGTAGAAGCGGATAGAGATACGCAGTATTTT | CASSVEADRDTQYF
- | TRBJ2-5 | - | TRBV5-1 | TGCGCCAGCGCGACTAGTCGATTCGAGACCCAGTACTTC | CASATSRFETQYF
once | TRBJ2-1 | TRBD2 | TRBV9 | TGTGCCAGCAGCGTAGGGGCTAGCGGGGGGGGGAGCTCCTACAATGAGCAGTTCTTC | CASSVGASGGGSSYNEQFF
once | TRBJ2-2 | - | TRBV9 | TGTGCCAGCAGCGTCCTAGACACCGGGGAGCTGTTTTTT | CASSVLDTGELFF
- | TRBJ1-5 | TRBD1 | TRBV30 | TGTGCCTGGAGCGCACTAGGGACAGGCCGGCAGCCCCAGCATTTT | CAWSALGTGRQPQHF
- | TRBJ2-7 | - | TRBV5-5 | TGTGCCAGCAGCTTGGGGGCCAGCCTCCAGGGGGGCGAGCAGTACTTC | CASSLGASLQGGEQYF
- | TRBJ1-4 | TRBD1 | TRBV4-3 | TGCGCCAGCAGCCCCGGGACAGGGGGAAGTAATGAAAAACTGTTTTTT | CASSPGTGGSNEKLFF
- | TRBJ1-3 | TRBD1 | TRBV28 | TGTGCCAGCAGTTCGCGACAGGGAGGTTACGTACGCACCATATATTTT | CASSSRQGGYVRTIYF
- | TRBJ2-1 | - | TRBV21-1 | TGTGCCAGCAGCACCCGAAGGAGGACAGGGGTATACAATGAGCAGTTCTTC | CASSTRRRTGVYNEQFF
- | TRBJ2-7 | TRBD1 | TRBV18 | TGTGCCAGCTCACCCGTCGGGACAGGGCTAGACGAGCAGTACTTC | CASSPVGTGLDEQYF
few | TRBJ1-1 | - | TRBV5-8 | TGTGCCAGCAGCTTGAGAGTCCGTGGCACTGAAGCTTTCTTT | CASSLRVRGTEAFF
- | TRBJ1-2 | TRBD1 | TRBV7-6 | TGTGCCAGCAGCGACAGGGGGCCTCGGGGCTACACCTTC | CASSDRGPRGYTF
- | TRBJ2-2 | - | TRBV5-1 | TGCGCCAGCAGCCCCCGACTCCAGAACACCGGGGAGCTGTTTTTT | CASSPRLQNTGELFF
- | TRBJ2-7 | - | TRBV10-1 | TGCGCCAGCAGTGTAAGCTCAAATTCGGGCGAGCAGTACTTC | CASSVSSNSGEQYF
once | TRBJ2-1 | - | TRBV28 | TGTGCCAGCATAGGGGGACCCGACTCTTACAATGAGCAGTTCTTC | CASIGGPDSYNEQFF
- | TRBJ1-1 | - | TRBV13 | TGTGCCAGCAGCTTACCCCCTCCAGGGGTAGCTTTCTTT | CASSLPPPGVAFF
- | TRBJ2-7 | TRBD1 | TRBV5-4 | TGTGCCAGCAGGGATACGCACAGGGGAGAGCAGTACTTC | CASRDTHRGEQYF